This entry lists 13 T cell receptor beta chains sequenced from one sample in a study of regulatory T cells in long-lasting Graves disease. Time point meaning: newly diagnosed GD, antithyroid drugs for less than 3 months. PBMC-derived RNA was used for the TCR library. Building the TCR beta libraries relied on iRepertoire HTBI primers, and CDR3 regions underwent Arm-PCR. From the multiplex PCR reads, TCRdb called clonotypes with MiXCR, one entry per CDR3 protein. Altogether 620,000 or so distinct CDR3 sequences are present, 16% being singletons, with the ten largest covering around 18%. Separately, the same data were catalogued under a study of T cells in Graves' hyperthyroidism and ophthalmopathy.

This material consisted of peripheral blood mononuclear cells (PBMCs), taken at new diagnosis, from a patient treated with antithyroid drugs. The receptors shown here come from a woman aged 25 to 39 with Graves disease.

This clonotype was detected a few times. This chain connects TRBV9 to TRBJ1-4, with TRBD1 identical over 9 bases. Per the germline V gene, CDR1 is SGDLS and CDR2 is YYNGEE. Trimming at V came to 3 bases and at J to 8 bases, leaving 5 bases not matched to a gene. The CDR3 runs to 14 residues. Here the CDR3 DNA reads TGTGCCAGCAGCGCCACAGGGGGCAGGGAAAAACTGTTTTTT. This codes for CASSATGGREKLFF.

The rearrangement uses TRBV3-1 and TRBJ2-2; 13 bases agree with TRBD2. The CDR3 totals 16 residues. V dropped 6 bases and J dropped 4; count of bases not matched to a gene: 5. Germline V lookup: CDR1 LGHDT, CDR2 YNNKEL (reference sequence). The chain's CDR3 is CASSRLAGGSTGELFF. DNA for the CDR3: TGTGCCAGCAGTAGACTAGCGGGAGGCAGCACCGGGGAGCTGTTTTTT.

Ten or more counts support this clonotype. The chain has TRBV12-5 and TRBJ2-5; D is unclear. Trimming shortened V by 6 bases and J by 7 bases, and 9 bases separated the two germline ends. CDR3 length: 11 amino acids. Per germline, CDR1 LGHNT and CDR2 FRNRAP. The CDR3 nucleotides read TGTGCTAGTGGCCGTGGGTTGACCCAGTACTTC. Its protein is CASGRGLTQYF.

In this sample, this clonotype turned up a few times. The chain has TRBV5-1 and TRBJ2-7; D tentatively reads TRBD1 or TRBD2 (6 bases each). The germline gives CDR1 SGHRS, CDR2 YFSETQ. This CDR3 region has 15 residues. Trimming cost V 5 bases and J 1 base, with 16 bases left between them. CDR3 residues: CASRNAKGGSYEQYF. As DNA, the CDR3 is TGCGCCAGCAGGAACGCGAAAGGGGGGTCCTACGAGCAGTACTTC.

Many counts were recorded for this clonotype. The chain carries TRBV28 and TRBJ2-5; TRBD2 agrees at 9 bases. The CDR3 length is 14 residues. V trimming: 7 bases; J trimming: 4 bases; junction bases outside the gene matches: 7. Per germline, CDR1 MDHEN and CDR2 SYDVKM. The CDR3 region is CASTKAGGLETQYF. The CDR3 DNA is TGTGCCAGCACCAAAGCGGGAGGTTTAGAGACCCAGTACTTC.

This chain links TRBV5-4 with TRBJ2-2; possibly TRBD1 for D (6 bases). Germline V gene sequence: CDR1 SGHNT, CDR2 YYREEE (reference sequence). The CDR3 covers 16 residues. The V and J ends lost 4 bases and 5 bases respectively, with 18 bases between them. The CDR3 here is CASSRQGGLKTGELFF. The CDR3 nucleotides read TGTGCCAGCAGCCGCCAAGGGGGATTGAAGACCGGGGAGCTGTTTTTT. Using reference TRBV5-4 and TRBJ2-2 for the parts outside the CDR3, the full variable domain is ETGVTQSPTHLIKTRGQQVTLRCSSQSGHNTVSWYQQALGQGPQFIFQYYREEENGRGNFPPRFSGLQFPNYSSELNVNALELDDSALYLCASSRQGGLKTGELFFGEGSRLTVL.

The J gene is TRBJ2-7, the V gene TRBV30, with TRBD1 matching 10 bases. The CDR3 has 13 amino acids. V gave up 1 base and J gave up 4 bases; unmatched junction bases: 1. Germline-derived CDR1 and CDR2 are GTSNPN and SVGIG (reference sequence). CDR3 sequence: CAWSGQGAYEQYF. The DNA of the CDR3 is TGTGCCTGGAGTGGACAGGGGGCATACGAGCAGTACTTC. The full variable domain, with the rest looked up from reference TRBV30 and TRBJ2-7, is SQTIHQWPATLVQPVGSPLSLECTVEGTSNPNLYWYRQAAGRGLQLLFYSVGIGQISSEVPQNLSASRPQDRQFILSSKKLLLSDSGFYLCAWSGQGAYEQYFGPGTRLTVT.

This clonotype was recorded at least ten times. The chain uses TRBV2 and TRBJ2-3; D is uncertain. Germline V lookup: CDR1 SNHLY, CDR2 FYNNEI. The CDR3 consists of 14 residues. Trimming cost V 7 bases and J 0 bases, with 11 bases left between them. The CDR3 bases are TGTGCCAGCAATGTGGCGGCGAGCACAGATACGCAGTATTTT. Translation gives CASNVAASTDTQYF.

This chain links TRBV5-8 with TRBJ1-5; TRBD1 matches 9 bases. Trimming took 5 bases from V and 0 from J; bases not matched to a gene: 6. This CDR3 contains 16 residues. Germline CDR1 SGHTS, CDR2 YDEGEE. The CDR3 loop is CASRRGDRDSNQPQHF. As DNA, the CDR3 is TGTGCCAGCAGACGCGGGGACAGGGATAGCAATCAGCCCCAGCATTTT.

In this sample, this clonotype turned up many times. The V and J genes are TRBV7-9 and TRBJ2-3; no reliable D call. Germline loops: CDR1 SEHNR, CDR2 FQNEAQ (reference sequence). CDR3 length: 15 residues. The ends were cut back, 5 bases at V and 4 bases at J, with 16 bases in the middle. The CDR3 nucleotides are TGTGCCAGCAGCCTGGCCTCAGTTGGGGCAGATACGCAGTATTTT. Protein: CASSLASVGADTQYF.

This clonotype was observed at least ten times. The chain uses TRBV28 and TRBJ2-7; 9 nucleotides match TRBD1. The CDR3 spans 13 residues. The V and J ends lost 3 bases and 12 bases, in that order; junction bases with no gene match: 9. CDR1 MDHEN and CDR2 SYDVKM come from the germline V gene. In DNA, the CDR3 is TGTGCCAGCAGTTTGTCCGGGACAGGGCGTCGGTACTTC. Translating it yields CASSLSGTGRRYF. The whole variable domain, remainder taken from reference TRBV28 and TRBJ2-7, is DVKVTQSSRYLVKRTGEKVFLECVQDMDHENMFWYRQDPGLGLRLIYFSYDVKMKEKGDIPEGYSVSREKKERFSLILESASTNQTSMYLCASSLSGTGRRYFGPGTRLTVT.

This clonotype showed up many times. The chain joins TRBV2 to TRBJ1-1; 7 nucleotides match TRBD1. CDR1 is SNHLY and CDR2 is FYNNEI in the germline V gene. With V trimmed by 5 bases and J by 1 base, 4 bases remained unmatched. The CDR3 sequence is 14 residues long. CDR3 in amino acids: CASSKTGANTEAFF. CDR3 DNA sequence: TGTGCCAGCAGTAAAACAGGGGCGAACACTGAAGCTTTCTTT. Using reference TRBV2 and TRBJ1-1 for the parts outside the CDR3, the full variable domain is EPEVTQTPSHQVTQMGQEVILRCVPISNHLYFYWYRQILGQKVEFLVSFYNNEISEKSEIFDDQFSVERPDGSNFTLKIRSTKLEDSAMYFCASSKTGANTEAFFGQGTRLTVV.

The V gene is TRBV10-3, the J gene TRBJ1-2, with D possibly matching TRBD1 (6 bases). The ends were cut back, 8 bases at V and 0 bases at J, with 22 bases in the middle. The length of the CDR3 is 17 residues. Germline V lookup: CDR1 ENHRY, CDR2 SYGVKD. In DNA, the CDR3 is TGTGCCATCCGAGGGCCGACCCGGGACACGGCTAACTATGGCTACACCTTC. Translated, it gives CAIRGPTRDTANYGYTF.